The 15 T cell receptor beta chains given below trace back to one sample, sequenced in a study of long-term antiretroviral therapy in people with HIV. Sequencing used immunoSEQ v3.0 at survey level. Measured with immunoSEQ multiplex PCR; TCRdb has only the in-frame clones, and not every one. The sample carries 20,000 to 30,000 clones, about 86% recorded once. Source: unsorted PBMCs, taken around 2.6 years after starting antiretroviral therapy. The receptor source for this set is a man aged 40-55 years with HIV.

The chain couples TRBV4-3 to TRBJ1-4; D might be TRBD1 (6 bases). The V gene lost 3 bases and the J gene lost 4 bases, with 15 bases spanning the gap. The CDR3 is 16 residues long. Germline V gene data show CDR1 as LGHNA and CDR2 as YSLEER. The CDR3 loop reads CASSHPGQTLNEKLFF. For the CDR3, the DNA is TGCGCCAGCAGCCATCCAGGACAGACCCTTAATGAAAAACTGTTTTTT.

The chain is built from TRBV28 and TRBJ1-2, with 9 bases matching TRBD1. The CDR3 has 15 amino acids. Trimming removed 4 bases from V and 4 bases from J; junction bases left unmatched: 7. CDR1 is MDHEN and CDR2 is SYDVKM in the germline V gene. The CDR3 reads CASSSRTGVLYGYTF. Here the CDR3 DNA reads TGTGCCAGCAGTTCTAGGACAGGGGTCCTCTATGGCTACACCTTC.

The CDR3 DNA follows: TGTGCCAGTATCCGCAAGGGGATAGGTGAAGCTTTCTTT. This encodes CASIRKGIGEAFF. The chain joins TRBV19 to TRBJ1-1; perhaps TRBD1 as D (5 bases). Germline V gives CDR1 LNHDA, CDR2 SQIVND (reference sequence). Between the trimmed V and J ends, which lost 7 bases and 7 bases, there was a span of 16 bases. This CDR3 is built from 13 residues.

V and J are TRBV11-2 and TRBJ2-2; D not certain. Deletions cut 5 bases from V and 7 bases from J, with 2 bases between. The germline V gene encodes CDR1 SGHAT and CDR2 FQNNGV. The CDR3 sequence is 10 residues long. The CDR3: CASSRGELFF. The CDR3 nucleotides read TGTGCCAGCAGCCGCGGGGAGCTGTTTTTT.

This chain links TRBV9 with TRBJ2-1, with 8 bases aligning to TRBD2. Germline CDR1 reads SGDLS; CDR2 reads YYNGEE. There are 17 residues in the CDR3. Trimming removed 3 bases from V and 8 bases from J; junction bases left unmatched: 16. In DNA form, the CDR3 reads TGTGCCAGCAGCGGGGCCCTCGGGGGGGAGTCACCCTATGAGCAGTTCTTC. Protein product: CASSGALGGESPYEQFF.

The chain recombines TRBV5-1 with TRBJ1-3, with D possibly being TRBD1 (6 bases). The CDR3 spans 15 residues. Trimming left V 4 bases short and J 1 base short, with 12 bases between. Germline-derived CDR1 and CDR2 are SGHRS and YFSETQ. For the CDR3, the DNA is TGCGCCAGCAGCGCCTGGGGGCGGTCTGGAAACACCATATATTTT. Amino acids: CASSAWGRSGNTIYF.

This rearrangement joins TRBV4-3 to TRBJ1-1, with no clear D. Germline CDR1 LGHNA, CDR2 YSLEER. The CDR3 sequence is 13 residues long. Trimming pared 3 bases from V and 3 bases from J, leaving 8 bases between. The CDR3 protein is CASSHEHHTEAFF. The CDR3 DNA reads TGCGCCAGCAGCCATGAACATCACACTGAAGCTTTCTTT.

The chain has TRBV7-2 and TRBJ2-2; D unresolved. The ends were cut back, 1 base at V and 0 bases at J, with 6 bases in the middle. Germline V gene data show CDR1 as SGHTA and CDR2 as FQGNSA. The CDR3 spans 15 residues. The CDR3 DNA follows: TGTGCCAGCAGCTTAGGGGGTTCGAACACCGGGGAGCTGTTTTTT. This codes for CASSLGGSNTGELFF. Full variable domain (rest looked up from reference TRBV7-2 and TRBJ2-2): GAGVSQSPSNKVTEKGKDVELRCDPISGHTALYWYRQSLGQGLEFLIYFQGNSAPDKSGLPSDRFSAERTGGSVSTLTIQRTQQEDSAVYLCASSLGGSNTGELFFGEGSRLTVL.

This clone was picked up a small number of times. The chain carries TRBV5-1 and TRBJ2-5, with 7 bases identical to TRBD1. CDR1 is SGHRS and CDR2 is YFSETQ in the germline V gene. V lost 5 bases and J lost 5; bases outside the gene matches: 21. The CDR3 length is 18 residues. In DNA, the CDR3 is TGCGCCAGCAGACCCGGTTTGACAGGGACCGGAGGTCTTGAGACCCAGTACTTC. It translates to CASRPGLTGTGGLETQYF.

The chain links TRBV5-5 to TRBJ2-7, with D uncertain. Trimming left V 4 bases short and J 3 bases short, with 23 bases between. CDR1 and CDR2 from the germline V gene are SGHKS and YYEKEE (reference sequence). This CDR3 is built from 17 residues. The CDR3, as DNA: TGTGCCAGCAGCACGTATGGTACCGTATCCGGGTTCTACGAGCAGTACTTC. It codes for CASSTYGTVSGFYEQYF.

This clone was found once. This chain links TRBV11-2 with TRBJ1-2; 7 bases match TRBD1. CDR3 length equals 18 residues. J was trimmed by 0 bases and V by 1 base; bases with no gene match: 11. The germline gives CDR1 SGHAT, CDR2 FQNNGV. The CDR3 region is CASSLVRGDRASNYGYTF. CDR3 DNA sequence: TGTGCCAGCAGCTTAGTGAGGGGGGACAGAGCATCTAACTATGGCTACACCTTC.

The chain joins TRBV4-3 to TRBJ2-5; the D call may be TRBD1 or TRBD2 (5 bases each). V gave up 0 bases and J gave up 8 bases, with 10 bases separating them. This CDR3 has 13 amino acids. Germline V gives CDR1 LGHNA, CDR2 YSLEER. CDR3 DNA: TGCGCCAGCAGCCAAGATGGGGGATACACCCAGTACTTC. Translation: CASSQDGGYTQYF.

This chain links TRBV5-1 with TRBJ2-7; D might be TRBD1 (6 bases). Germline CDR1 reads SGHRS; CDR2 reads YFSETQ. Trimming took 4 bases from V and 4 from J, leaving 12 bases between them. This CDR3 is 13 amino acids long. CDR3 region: CASSADRPYEQYF. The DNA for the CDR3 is TGCGCCAGCAGCGCAGACAGGCCGTACGAGCAGTACTTC.

The CDR3: CASSWADTQYF. The CDR3 DNA reads as TGTGCCAGCTCGTGGGCAGATACGCAGTATTTT. This chain joins TRBV18 and TRBJ2-3; unclear D gene. Germline V gene data show CDR1 as KGHSH and CDR2 as LQKENI. Between the trimmed V and J ends, which lost 6 bases and 4 bases, there was a span of 5 bases. The CDR3 length is 11 residues.

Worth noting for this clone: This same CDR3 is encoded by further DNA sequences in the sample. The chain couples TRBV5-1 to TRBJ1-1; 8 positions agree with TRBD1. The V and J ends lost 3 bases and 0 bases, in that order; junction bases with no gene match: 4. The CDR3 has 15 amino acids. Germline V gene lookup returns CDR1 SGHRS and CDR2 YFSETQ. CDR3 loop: CASSSRQGMNTEAFF. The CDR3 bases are TGCGCCAGCAGCTCCCGACAGGGGATGAACACTGAAGCTTTCTTT.